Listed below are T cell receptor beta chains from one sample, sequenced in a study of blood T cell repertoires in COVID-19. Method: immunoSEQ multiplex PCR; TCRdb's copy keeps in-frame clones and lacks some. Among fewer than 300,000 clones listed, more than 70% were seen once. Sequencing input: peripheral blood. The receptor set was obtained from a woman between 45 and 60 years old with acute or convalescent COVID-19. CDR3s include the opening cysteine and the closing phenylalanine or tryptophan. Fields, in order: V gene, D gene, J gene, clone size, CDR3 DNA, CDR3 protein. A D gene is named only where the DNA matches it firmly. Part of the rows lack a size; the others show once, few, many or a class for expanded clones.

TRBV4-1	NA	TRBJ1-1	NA	TGCGCCAGCAGGCCGCGAGGCATGAACACTGAAGCTTTCTTT	CASRPRGMNTEAFF
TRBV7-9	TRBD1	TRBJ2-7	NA	TGTGCCAGCAGCCCTATCGACGGACAGGCCTCCTACGAGCAGTACTTC	CASSPIDGQASYEQYF
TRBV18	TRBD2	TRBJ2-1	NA	TGTGCCAGCTCACCTACTGCGGGAGGCAATGAGCAGTTCTTC	CASSPTAGGNEQFF
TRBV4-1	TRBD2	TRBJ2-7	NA	TGCGCCAGCAGCCAAGACCCCCTAGCGGGAGATTACGAGCAGTACTTC	CASSQDPLAGDYEQYF
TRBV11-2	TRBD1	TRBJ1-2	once	TGTGCCAGCAGCTTGGACAGGGGGCCGGGAGGCTACACCTTC	CASSLDRGPGGYTF
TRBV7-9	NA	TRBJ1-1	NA	TGTGCCAGCAGCTTATTAGGGGGATACACTGAAGCTTTCTTT	CASSLLGGYTEAFF
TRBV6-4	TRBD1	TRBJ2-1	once	TGTGCCAGCAGTGAGGGACAGAGTGAGCAGTTCTTC	CASSEGQSEQFF
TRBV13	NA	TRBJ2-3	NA	TGTGCCAGCAGCCACCTAGGACTGATGGGGAGAAGCACAGATACGCAGTATTTT	CASSHLGLMGRSTDTQYF
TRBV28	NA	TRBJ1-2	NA	TGTGCCAGCAGTTGGACCCCATCCGGGGTCAATGGCTACACCTTC	CASSWTPSGVNGYTF
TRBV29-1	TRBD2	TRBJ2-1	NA	TGCAGCGTACGGGAGGATCCTTACAATGAGCAGTTCTTC	CSVREDPYNEQFF
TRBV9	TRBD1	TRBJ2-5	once	TGTGCCAGCAACCGGGACAGGGGACAAGAGACCCAGTACTTC	CASNRDRGQETQYF
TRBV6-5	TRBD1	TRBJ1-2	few	TGTGCCAGCAGTTCACAGGGGAACTCTAACTATGGCTACACCTTC	CASSSQGNSNYGYTF
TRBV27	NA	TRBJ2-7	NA	TGTGCCAGCAGGACTAGTTTTTCAACCGAGCAGTACTTC	CASRTSFSTEQYF
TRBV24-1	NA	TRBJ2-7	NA	TGTGCCACCAGTGATGGGGCACGGTGGTACTTC	CATSDGARWYF
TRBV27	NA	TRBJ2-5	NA	TGTGCCAGCAGAAAAGGGGTCGGGGAGACCCAGTACTTC	CASRKGVGETQYF
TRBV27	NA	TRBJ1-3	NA	TGTGCCAGCAGTTTAGCGGGGGCTGGAAACACCATATATTTT	CASSLAGAGNTIYF
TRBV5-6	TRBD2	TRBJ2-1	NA	TGTGCCAGCAGCTGGGGACTAGCGGGAGATCATGAGCAGTTCTTC	CASSWGLAGDHEQFF
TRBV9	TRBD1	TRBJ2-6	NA	TGTGCCAGCAGCGCCAGGGGGCCTAGGGCCAACGTCCTGACTTTC	CASSARGPRANVLTF
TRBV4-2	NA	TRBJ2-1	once	TGTGCCAGCAGCCAAGATGCGGCCTTACCACCATACAATGAGCAGTTCTTC	CASSQDAALPPYNEQFF
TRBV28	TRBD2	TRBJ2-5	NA	TGTGCCAGCAGTGCCTTACTAGCGGGGGCACAAGAGACCCAGTACTTC	CASSALLAGAQETQYF
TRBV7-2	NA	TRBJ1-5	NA	TGTGCCAGCAGCTTAGGTGCAGGGCGCAATCAGCCCCAGCATTTT	CASSLGAGRNQPQHF
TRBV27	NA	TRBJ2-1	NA	TGTGCCAGCAGTTCGCTAGGACCAGGGTACGAGTTCTTC	CASSSLGPGYEFF
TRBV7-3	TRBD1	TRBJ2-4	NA	TGTGCCAGCAGCCGCCCCGGGACAGGGTCCCTCCTAGCCAAAAACATTCAGTACTTC	CASSRPGTGSLLAKNIQYF
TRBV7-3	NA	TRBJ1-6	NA	TGTGCCAGCAGCCCCCTGGGGGGGTCGGATTCACCCCTCCACTTT	CASSPLGGSDSPLHF
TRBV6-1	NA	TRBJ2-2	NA	TGTGCCAGCAGTGAAGTAGCTCGGGGCACCGGGGAGCTGTTTTTT	CASSEVARGTGELFF
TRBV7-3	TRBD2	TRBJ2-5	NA	TGTGCCAGCAGCGAGGGACTAGCGGGTTTGGAGACCCAGTACTTC	CASSEGLAGLETQYF
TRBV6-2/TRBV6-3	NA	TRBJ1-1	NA	TGTGCCAGCAGTATTCCAGGGATAAGGGACACTGAAGCTTTCTTT	CASSIPGIRDTEAFF
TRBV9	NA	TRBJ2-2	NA	TGTGCCACCCGAGACTCACTCCACACCGGGGAGCTGTTTTTT	CATRDSLHTGELFF
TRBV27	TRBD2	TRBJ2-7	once	TGTGCCAGCAGTCCACGACTAGCGGGACCCTCTTACGAGCAGTACTTC	CASSPRLAGPSYEQYF
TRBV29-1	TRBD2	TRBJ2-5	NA	TGCAGCGTTGAAATCGTAAGCGGGAGGGCCCGAGAGACCCAGTACTTC	CSVEIVSGRARETQYF
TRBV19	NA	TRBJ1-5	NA	TGTGCCAGTAGGGATTGGGACAACGGGTACCAGCCCCAGCATTTT	CASRDWDNGYQPQHF
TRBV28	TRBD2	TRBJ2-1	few	TGTGCCAGCAGTCTATCCTGGCTAGCGGGATTGAGCTCCTACAATGAGCAGTTCTTC	CASSLSWLAGLSSYNEQFF
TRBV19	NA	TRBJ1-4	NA	TGTGCCAGTAGTAAGATGGACAGTGAAAAACTGTTTTTT	CASSKMDSEKLFF
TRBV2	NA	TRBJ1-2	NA	TGTGCCAGCATGCAGGGGCCAGACTATGGCTACACCTTC	CASMQGPDYGYTF
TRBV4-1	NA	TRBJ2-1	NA	TGCGCCAGCAGCCAAGATCGAGACATGAGGGCAAGAGAGCAGTTCTTC	CASSQDRDMRAREQFF
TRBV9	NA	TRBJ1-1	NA	TGTGCCAGCAGCGTAGAAGGCCAGGGCCTGAGGTGGGGTGAAGCTTTCTTT	CASSVEGQGLRWGEAFF
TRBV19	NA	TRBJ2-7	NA	TGTGCCAGTAGCATTCTGGGCAGAGACTACGAGCAGTACTTC	CASSILGRDYEQYF
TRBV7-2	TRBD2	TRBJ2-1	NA	TGTGCCAGCAGCCTCGGACTAGACGCGCAGTTCTTC	CASSLGLDAQFF
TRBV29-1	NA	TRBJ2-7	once	TGCAGCGTTGTTGTAGTGGGGCGCTACGAGCAGTACTTC	CSVVVVGRYEQYF
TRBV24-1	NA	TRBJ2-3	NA	TGTGCCACTTCCTTAGGCACAGATACGCAGTATTTT	CATSLGTDTQYF
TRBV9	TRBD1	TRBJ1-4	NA	TGTGCCAGCAGCGCAGCTGGGACAGGGGGCGAAAAACTGTTTTTT	CASSAAGTGGEKLFF
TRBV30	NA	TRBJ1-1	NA	TGTGCCTGGAGTGTGGGGGGGCGGACTGAAGCTTTCTTT	CAWSVGGRTEAFF
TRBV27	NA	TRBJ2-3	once	TGTGCCAGCAGTGAATACAGGGCCAGCACAGATACGCAGTATTTT	CASSEYRASTDTQYF
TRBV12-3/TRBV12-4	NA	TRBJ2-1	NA	TGTGCCAGCAGTTTTACAGGCAATCTTGAGCAGTTCTTC	CASSFTGNLEQFF
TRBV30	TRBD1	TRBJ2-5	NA	TGTGCCTGGAGTTTGATAGGGACAGTTGGAGAGACCCAGTACTTC	CAWSLIGTVGETQYF
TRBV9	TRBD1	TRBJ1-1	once	TGTGCCAGCAGCGTTTGGACAGGCACTGAAGCTTTCTTT	CASSVWTGTEAFF
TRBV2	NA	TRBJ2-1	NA	TGTGCCAGCAGTGCCGGGACTTACCCCTACAATGAGCAGTTCTTC	CASSAGTYPYNEQFF
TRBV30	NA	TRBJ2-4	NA	TGTGCCTGGAGTGCATTGACTTCTGCAGCCAAAAACATTCAGTACTTC	CAWSALTSAAKNIQYF
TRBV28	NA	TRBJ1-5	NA	TGTGCCAGCAGCCCCCTCCGCCCCAGGGGACAGCCCCAGCATTTT	CASSPLRPRGQPQHF
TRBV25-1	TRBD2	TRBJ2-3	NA	TGTGCCAGCAGTCCCCCGGGAGGGTTAACAGATACGCAGTATTTT	CASSPPGGLTDTQYF
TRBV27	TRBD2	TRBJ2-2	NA	TGTGCCAGCAGTTTATTTGGACTAGCGGGTCGGACCGGGGAGCTGTTTTTT	CASSLFGLAGRTGELFF
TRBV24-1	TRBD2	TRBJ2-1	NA	TGTGCCACCAGTGACCCTGGACTAGGAGGCGGTGAGCAGTTCTTC	CATSDPGLGGGEQFF
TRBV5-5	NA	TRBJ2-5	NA	TGTGCCAGCAGCTTGTTTTTACGTCTTAGTGAGACCCAGTACTTC	CASSLFLRLSETQYF
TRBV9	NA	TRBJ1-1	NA	TGTGCCAGCAGCCAAGAAATCGGGCAGGGATTGAACACTGAAGCTTTCTTT	CASSQEIGQGLNTEAFF
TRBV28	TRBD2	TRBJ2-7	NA	TGTGCCAGCAGTTCACCCGGGACTAGCGGGGCCACTATTCCTTACGAGCAGTACTTC	CASSSPGTSGATIPYEQYF
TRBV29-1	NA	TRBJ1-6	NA	TGCAGCGTTGAGTTGGGGCCGGGTTCACCCCTCCACTTT	CSVELGPGSPLHF
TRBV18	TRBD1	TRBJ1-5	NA	TGTGCCAGCTCACCAGGGAACAGGGGTACCAATCAGCCCCAGCATTTT	CASSPGNRGTNQPQHF
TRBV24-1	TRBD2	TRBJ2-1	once	TGTGCCACCAGTGTAAGCAGAGGGGGACTAGCGGTATCCTACAATGAGCAGTTCTTC	CATSVSRGGLAVSYNEQFF
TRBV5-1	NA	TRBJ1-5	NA	TGCGCCAGCAGCTTGGTTCGGCCGCGGAAGGTCAATCAGCCCCAGCATTTT	CASSLVRPRKVNQPQHF